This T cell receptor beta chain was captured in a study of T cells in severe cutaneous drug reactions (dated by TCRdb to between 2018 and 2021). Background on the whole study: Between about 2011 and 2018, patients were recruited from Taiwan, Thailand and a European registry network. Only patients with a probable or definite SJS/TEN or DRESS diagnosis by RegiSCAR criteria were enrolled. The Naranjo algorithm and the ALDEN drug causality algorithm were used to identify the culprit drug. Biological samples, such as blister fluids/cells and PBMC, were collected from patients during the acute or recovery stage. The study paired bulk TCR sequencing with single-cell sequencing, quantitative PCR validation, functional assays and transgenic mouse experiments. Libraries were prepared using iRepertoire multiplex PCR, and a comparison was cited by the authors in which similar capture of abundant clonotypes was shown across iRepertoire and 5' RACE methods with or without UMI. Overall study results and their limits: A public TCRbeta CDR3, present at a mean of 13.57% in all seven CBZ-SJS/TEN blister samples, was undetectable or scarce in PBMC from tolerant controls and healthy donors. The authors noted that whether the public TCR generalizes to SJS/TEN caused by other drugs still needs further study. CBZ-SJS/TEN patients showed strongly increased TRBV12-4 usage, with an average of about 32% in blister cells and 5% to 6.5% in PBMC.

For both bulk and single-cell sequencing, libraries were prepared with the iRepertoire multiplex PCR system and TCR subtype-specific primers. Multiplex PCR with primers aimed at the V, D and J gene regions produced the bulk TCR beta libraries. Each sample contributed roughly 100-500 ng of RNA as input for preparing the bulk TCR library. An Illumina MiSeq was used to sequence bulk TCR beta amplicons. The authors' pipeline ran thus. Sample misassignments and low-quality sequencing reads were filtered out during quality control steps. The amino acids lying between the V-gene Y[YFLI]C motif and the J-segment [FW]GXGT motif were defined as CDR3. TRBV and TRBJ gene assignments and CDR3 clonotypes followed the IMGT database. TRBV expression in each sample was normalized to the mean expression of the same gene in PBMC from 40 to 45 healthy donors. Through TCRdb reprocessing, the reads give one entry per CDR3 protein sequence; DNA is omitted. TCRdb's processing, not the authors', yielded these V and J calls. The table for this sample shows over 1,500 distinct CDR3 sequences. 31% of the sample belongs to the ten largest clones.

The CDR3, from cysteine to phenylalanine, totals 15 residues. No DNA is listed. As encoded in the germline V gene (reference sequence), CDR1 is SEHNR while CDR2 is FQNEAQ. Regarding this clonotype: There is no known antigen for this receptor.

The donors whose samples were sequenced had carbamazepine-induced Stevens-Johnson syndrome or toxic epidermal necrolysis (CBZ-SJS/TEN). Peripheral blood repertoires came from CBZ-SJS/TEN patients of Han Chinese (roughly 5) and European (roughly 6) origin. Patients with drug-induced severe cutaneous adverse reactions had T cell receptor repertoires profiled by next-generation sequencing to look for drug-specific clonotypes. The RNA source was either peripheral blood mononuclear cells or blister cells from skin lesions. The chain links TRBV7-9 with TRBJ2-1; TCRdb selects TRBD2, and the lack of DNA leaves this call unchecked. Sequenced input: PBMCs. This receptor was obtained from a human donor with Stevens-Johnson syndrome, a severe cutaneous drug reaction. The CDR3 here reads CASSTPEVTYNEQFF.